The 2 T cell receptor beta chains given below trace back to one sample, sequenced in a study of CD8 T cells in ankylosing spondylitis. Study-wide findings and caveats: Among TCR beta sequences, a motif of eight highly homologous variants appeared characteristic of ankylosing spondylitis blood.

These receptors have no known antigen. TCRdb reprocessed the 5' RACE reads with MiXCR, giving one entry per CDR3 protein. The table includes around 770,000 distinct CDR3 sequences, 12% detected once. Specimen: blood, either unsorted or a sorted T cell fraction (not recorded which). These receptors all come from a male donor with ankylosing spondylitis.

The chain has TRBV6-5 and TRBJ2-2; TRBD1 matches 7 bases. V was clipped by 4 bases and J by 2 bases; unmatched bases: 10. This CDR3 comprises 17 residues. Germline V gene data show CDR1 as MNHEY and CDR2 as SVGAGI. The CDR3 loop is CASSFSRQGGNTGELFF. The CDR3 nucleotides are TGTGCCAGCAGTTTCTCCCGACAGGGTGGTAACACCGGGGAGCTGTTTTTT.

This clonotype turned up a few times. In DNA, the CDR3 is TGTGCCAGCAGCTCGGGACTAGATTACGAGCAGTACTTC. Its protein product is CASSSGLDYEQYF. V is TRBV5-6 and J is TRBJ2-7; TRBD2 aligns across 8 bases. The CDR3 is made up of 13 amino acids. Germline V CDR1 and CDR2: SGHDT, YYEEEE. With V trimmed by 3 bases and J by 4 bases, 3 bases remained unmatched.